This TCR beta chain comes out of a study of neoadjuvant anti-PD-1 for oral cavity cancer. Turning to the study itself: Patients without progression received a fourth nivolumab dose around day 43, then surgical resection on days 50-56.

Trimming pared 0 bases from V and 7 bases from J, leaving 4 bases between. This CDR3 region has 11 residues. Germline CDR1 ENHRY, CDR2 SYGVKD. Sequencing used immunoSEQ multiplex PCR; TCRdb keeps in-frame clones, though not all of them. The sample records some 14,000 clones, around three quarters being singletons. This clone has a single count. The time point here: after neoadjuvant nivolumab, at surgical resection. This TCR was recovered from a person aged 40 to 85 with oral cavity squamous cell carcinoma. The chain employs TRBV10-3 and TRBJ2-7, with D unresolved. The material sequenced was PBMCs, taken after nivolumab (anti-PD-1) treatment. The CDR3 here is CAISESREQYF. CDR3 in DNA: TGTGCCATCAGTGAGTCGCGAGAGCAGTACTTC.